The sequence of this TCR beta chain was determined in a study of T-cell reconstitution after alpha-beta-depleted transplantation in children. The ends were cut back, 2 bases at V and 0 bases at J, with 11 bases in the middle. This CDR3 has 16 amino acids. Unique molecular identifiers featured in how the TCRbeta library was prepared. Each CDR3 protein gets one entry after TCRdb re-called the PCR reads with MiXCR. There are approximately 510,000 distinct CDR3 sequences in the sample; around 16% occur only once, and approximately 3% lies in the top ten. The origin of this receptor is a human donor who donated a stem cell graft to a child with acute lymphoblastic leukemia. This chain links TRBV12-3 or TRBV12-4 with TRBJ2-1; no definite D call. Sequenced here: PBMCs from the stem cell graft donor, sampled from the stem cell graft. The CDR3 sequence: CASSLSVWSSYNEQFF. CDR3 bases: TGTGCCAGCAGTTTAAGTGTATGGAGCTCCTACAATGAGCAGTTCTTC.